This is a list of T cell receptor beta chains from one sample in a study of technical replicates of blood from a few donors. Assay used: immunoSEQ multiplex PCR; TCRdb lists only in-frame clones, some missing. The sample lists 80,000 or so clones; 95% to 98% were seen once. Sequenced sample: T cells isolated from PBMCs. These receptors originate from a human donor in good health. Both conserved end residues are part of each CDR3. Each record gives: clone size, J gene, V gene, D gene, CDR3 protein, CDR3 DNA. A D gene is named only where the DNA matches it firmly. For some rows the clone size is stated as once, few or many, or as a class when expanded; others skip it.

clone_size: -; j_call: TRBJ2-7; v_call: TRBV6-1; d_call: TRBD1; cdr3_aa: CAGRGGQGVREQYF; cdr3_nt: TGTGCCGGACGGGGGGGACAGGGGGTGCGGGAGCAGTACTTC
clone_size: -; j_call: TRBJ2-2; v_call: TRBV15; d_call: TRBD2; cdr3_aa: CATSSDSSGSVGGELFF; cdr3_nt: TGTGCCACCAGCAGCGATTCTAGCGGGAGTGTTGGCGGGGAGCTGTTTTTT
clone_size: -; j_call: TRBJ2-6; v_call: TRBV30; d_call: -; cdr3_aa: CAWTRGAGANVLTF; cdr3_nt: TGTGCCTGGACAAGGGGCGCTGGGGCCAACGTCCTGACTTTC
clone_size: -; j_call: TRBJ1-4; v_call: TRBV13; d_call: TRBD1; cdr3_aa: CASSLRGGSGEKLFF; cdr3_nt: TGTGCCAGCAGCTTACGAGGGGGCAGTGGTGAAAAACTGTTTTTT
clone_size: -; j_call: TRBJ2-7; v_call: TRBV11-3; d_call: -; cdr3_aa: CASSLDGYEQYF; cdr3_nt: TGTGCCAGCAGCTTAGACGGCTACGAGCAGTACTTC
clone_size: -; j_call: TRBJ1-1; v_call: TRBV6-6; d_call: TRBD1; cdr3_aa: CASGMTGQVRAFF; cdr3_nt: TGTGCCAGCGGAATGACAGGGCAAGTAAGGGCTTTCTTT
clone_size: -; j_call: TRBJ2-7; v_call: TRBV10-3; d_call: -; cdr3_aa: CAISDSVSPPEQYF; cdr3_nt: TGTGCCATCAGTGATAGCGTCAGTCCCCCCGAGCAGTACTTC
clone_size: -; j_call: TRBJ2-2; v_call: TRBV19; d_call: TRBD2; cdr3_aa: CASSSQWTSGSNVGELFF; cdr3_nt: TGTGCCAGTAGTTCCCAATGGACTAGCGGGAGTAATGTCGGGGAGCTGTTTTTT
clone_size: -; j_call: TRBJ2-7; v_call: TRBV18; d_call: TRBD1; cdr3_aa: CASSPPRRTGLYEQYF; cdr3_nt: TGTGCCAGCTCACCACCTAGGAGGACAGGGCTTTACGAGCAGTACTTC
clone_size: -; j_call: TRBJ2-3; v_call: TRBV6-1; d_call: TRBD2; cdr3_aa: CASSVAGVGTDTQYF; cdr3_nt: TGTGCCAGCAGTGTGGCGGGAGTGGGCACAGATACGCAGTATTTT
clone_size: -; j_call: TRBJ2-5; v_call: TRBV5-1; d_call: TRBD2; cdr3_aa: CASSPGLVLNRAETQYF; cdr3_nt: TGCGCCAGCAGCCCGGGACTAGTTTTAAATAGGGCAGAGACCCAGTACTTC
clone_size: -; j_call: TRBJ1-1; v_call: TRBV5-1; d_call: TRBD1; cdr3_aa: CASSSWTGASDPEAFF; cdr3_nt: TGCGCCAGCAGCTCGTGGACAGGGGCCTCAGATCCTGAAGCTTTCTTT
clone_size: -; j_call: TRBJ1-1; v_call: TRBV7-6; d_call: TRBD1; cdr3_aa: CASSADRGPEAFF; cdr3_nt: TGTGCCAGCAGCGCCGACAGGGGGCCAGAAGCTTTCTTT
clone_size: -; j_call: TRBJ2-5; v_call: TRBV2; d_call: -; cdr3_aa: CASSFDAGGQETQYF; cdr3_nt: TGTGCCAGCAGTTTTGATGCAGGAGGGCAAGAGACCCAGTACTTC
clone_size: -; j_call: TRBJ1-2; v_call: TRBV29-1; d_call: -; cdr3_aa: CSVDSAEGSYGYTF; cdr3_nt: TGCAGCGTTGATTCCGCCGAGGGAAGCTATGGCTACACCTTC
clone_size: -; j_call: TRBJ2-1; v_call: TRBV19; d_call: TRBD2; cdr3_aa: CASEGLGHEQFF; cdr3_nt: TGTGCCAGTGAGGGACTAGGCCATGAGCAGTTCTTC
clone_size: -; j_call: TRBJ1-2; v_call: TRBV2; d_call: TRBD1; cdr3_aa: CAGQGEGEYGYTF; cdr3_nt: TGTGCCGGACAGGGGGAAGGGGAATATGGCTACACCTTC
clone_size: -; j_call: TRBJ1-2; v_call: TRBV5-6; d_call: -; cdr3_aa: CASSLQYGYTF; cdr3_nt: TGTGCCAGCAGCTTGCAGTATGGCTACACCTTC
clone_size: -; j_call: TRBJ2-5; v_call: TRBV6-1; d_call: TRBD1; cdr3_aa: CASSGDRGGGETQYF; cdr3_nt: TGTGCCAGCAGTGGGGACAGGGGAGGGGGAGAGACCCAGTACTTC
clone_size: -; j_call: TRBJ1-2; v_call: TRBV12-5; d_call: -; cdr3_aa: CASGLDGSGYTF; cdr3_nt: TGTGCTAGTGGTTTGGACGGGAGTGGCTACACCTTC
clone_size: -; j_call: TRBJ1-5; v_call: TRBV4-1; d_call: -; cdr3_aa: CASSLRGTDNQPQHF; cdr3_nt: TGCGCCAGCAGCTTAAGGGGGACCGATAATCAGCCCCAGCATTTT
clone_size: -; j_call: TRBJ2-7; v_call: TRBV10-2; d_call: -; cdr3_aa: CASGQGFYEQYF; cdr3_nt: TGCGCCAGCGGCCAGGGATTTTACGAGCAGTACTTC
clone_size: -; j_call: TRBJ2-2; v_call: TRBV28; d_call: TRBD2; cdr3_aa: CASSLTGGWEVGELFF; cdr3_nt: TGTGCCAGCAGTTTAACGGGAGGGTGGGAAGTCGGGGAGCTGTTTTTT
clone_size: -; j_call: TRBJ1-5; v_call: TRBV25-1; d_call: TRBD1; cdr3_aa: CASSRTGVDQPQHF; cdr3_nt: TGTGCCAGCAGTCGAACAGGGGTGGATCAGCCCCAGCATTTT
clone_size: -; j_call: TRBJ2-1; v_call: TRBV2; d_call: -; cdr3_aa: CASSPLNEQFF; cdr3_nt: TGTGCCAGCAGTCCCTTAAATGAGCAGTTCTTC
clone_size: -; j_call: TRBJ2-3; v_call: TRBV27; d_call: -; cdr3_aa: CASSPGKTGSTDTQYF; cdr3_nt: TGTGCCAGCAGTCCGGGAAAGACAGGTAGCACAGATACGCAGTATTTT
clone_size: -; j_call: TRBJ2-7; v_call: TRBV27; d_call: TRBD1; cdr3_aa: CASSHATGEAHYEQYF; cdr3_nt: TGTGCCAGCAGTCACGCGACAGGGGAGGCCCACTACGAGCAGTACTTC
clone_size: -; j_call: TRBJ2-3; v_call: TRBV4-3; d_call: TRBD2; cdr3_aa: CASSQDLAGESTDTQYF; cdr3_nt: TGCGCCAGCAGCCAAGATCTCGCGGGAGAGAGCACAGATACGCAGTATTTT
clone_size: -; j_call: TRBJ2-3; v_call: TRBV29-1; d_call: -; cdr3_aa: CSGAQGPTDTQYF; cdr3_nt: TGCAGCGGGGCCCAGGGGCCCACAGATACGCAGTATTTT
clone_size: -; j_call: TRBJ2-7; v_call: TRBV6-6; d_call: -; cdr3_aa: CASSYQYEQYF; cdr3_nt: TGTGCCAGCAGTTACCAATACGAGCAGTACTTC
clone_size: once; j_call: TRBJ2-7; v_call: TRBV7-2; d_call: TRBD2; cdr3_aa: CASSLAGEAYEQYF; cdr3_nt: TGTGCCAGCTCTCTGGCGGGGGAGGCCTACGAGCAGTACTTC
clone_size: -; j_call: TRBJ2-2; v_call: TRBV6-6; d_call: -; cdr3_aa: CASSYWDLNTGELFF; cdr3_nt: TGTGCCAGCAGTTACTGGGACTTAAACACCGGGGAGCTGTTTTTT
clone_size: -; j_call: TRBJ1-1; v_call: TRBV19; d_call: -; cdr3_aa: CASSIAGTTEAFF; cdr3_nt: TGTGCCAGTAGTATAGCAGGAACCACTGAAGCTTTCTTT
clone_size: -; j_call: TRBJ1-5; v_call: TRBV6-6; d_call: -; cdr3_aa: CASDPGLDQPQHF; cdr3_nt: TGTGCCAGCGATCCGGGATTGGATCAGCCCCAGCATTTT
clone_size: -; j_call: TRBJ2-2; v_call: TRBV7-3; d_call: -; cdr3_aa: CASSFTYTGELFF; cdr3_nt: TGTGCCAGCAGCTTCACATACACCGGGGAGCTGTTTTTT
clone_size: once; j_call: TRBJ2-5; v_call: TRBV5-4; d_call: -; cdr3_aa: CASSPRGANSETQYF; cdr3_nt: TGTGCCAGCAGCCCCCGGGGGGCTAACTCGGAGACCCAGTACTTC
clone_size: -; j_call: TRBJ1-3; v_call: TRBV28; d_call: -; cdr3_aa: CASSYPSSGNTIYF; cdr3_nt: TGTGCCAGCAGTTACCCGAGCTCTGGAAACACCATATATTTT
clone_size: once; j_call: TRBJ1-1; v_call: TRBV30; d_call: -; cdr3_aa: CAWSVPGGRETEAFF; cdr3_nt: TGTGCCTGGAGTGTCCCGGGGGGCCGAGAAACTGAAGCTTTCTTT
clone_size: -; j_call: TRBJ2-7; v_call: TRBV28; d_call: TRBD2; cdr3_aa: CATGLAGGEQYF; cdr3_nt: TGTGCCACCGGACTAGCGGGAGGCGAGCAGTACTTC
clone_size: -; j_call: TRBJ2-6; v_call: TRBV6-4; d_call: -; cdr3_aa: CASSEGRGASGANVLTF; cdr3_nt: TGTGCCAGCAGTGAAGGCAGGGGTGCCTCTGGGGCCAACGTCCTGACTTTC
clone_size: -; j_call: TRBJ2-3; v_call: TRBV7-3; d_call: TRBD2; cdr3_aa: CASSLKGGFSTDTQYF; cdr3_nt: TGTGCCAGCAGCTTAAAGGGAGGGTTTAGCACAGATACGCAGTATTTT
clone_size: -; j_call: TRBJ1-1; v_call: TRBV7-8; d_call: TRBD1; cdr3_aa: CASSSPRDRGIDFQRAFF; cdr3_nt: TGTGCCAGCAGCTCGCCCAGGGACAGGGGGATCGATTTTCAGCGAGCTTTCTTT
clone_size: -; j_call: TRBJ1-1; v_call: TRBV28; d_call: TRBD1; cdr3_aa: CASIPSTGDTEAFF; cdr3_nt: TGTGCCAGCATCCCATCTACAGGGGACACTGAAGCTTTCTTT
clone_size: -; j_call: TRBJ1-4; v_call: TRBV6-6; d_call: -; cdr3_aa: CASSWGGDEKLFF; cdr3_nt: TGTGCCAGCAGTTGGGGAGGAGATGAAAAACTGTTTTTT
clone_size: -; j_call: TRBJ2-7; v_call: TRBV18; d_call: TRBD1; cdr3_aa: CASSPAGQGSSEQYF; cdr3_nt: TGTGCCAGCTCACCAGCAGGACAGGGTTCCTCCGAGCAGTACTTC
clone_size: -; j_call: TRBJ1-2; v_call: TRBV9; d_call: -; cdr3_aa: CASSVLGSYTF; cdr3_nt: TGTGCCAGCAGCGTACTCGGTAGCTACACCTTC
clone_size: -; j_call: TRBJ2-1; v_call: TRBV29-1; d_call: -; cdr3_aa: CSVPGRGWEEQFF; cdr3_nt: TGCAGCGTCCCGGGACGGGGGTGGGAGGAGCAGTTCTTC
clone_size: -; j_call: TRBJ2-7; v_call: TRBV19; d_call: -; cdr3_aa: CASSVLPSYRDPRDEQYF; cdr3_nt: TGTGCCAGTAGTGTACTTCCCTCCTACAGGGACCCAAGGGACGAGCAGTACTTC
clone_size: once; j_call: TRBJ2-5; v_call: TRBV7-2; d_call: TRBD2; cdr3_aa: CASSASSLLAGEGTQYF; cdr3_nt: TGTGCCAGCAGCGCCTCTTCGCTACTAGCGGGAGAGGGGACCCAGTACTTC
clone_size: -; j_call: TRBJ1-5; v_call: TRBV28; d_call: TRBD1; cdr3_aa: CASYRTGANQPQHF; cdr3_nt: TGTGCCAGTTACCGGACAGGGGCTAATCAGCCCCAGCATTTT
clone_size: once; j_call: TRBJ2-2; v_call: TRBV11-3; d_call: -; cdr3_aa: CASSLDPLVTYTGELFF; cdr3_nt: TGTGCCAGCAGCTTAGACCCTCTAGTGACTTACACCGGGGAGCTGTTTTTT
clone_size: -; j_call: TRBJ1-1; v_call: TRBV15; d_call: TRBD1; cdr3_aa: CATLHRDRVPSSEAFF; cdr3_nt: TGTGCCACCCTTCATAGGGACAGGGTCCCCTCATCTGAAGCTTTCTTT
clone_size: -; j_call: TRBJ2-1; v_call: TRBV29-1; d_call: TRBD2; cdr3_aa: CSVAVGAGFSEQFF; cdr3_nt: TGCAGCGTTGCAGTGGGAGCGGGGTTTAGTGAGCAGTTCTTC
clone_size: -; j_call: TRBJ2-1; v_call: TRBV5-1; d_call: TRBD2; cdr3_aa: CASSASGSSYNEQFF; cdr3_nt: TGCGCCAGCAGCGCTAGCGGGAGCTCCTACAATGAGCAGTTCTTC
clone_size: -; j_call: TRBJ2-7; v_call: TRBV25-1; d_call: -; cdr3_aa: CASSDPQRTYEQYF; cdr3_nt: TGTGCCAGCAGTGATCCGCAGAGGACCTACGAGCAGTACTTC